The clone carrying this T cell receptor (beta chain) was detected many times. This sample is drawn from a study of T-cell reconstitution after alpha-beta-depleted transplantation in children. The library targeted TCRbeta and was prepared with unique molecular identifiers. TCRdb re-analysed the PCR reads in MiXCR, keeping a single row per CDR3 protein. Of a few hundred thousand distinct CDR3 sequences in the sample, roughly 15% were seen once. V was clipped by 3 bases and J by 0 bases, with 9 bases between them. The CDR3 extends over 13 amino acids. Germline CDR1 and CDR2: DFQATT and SNEGSKA (reference sequence).

The genes are TRBV20-1 and TRBJ2-7; a weak D match, TRBD1 (5 bases). Sequenced here: PBMCs, sampled from the stem cell graft. The TCR comes from a human donor who donated a stem cell graft to a child with Fanconi anemia. The CDR3 DNA is TGCAGTGCTAGTGGACATCCCTCCTACGAGCAGTACTTC. It yields the protein CSASGHPSYEQYF.